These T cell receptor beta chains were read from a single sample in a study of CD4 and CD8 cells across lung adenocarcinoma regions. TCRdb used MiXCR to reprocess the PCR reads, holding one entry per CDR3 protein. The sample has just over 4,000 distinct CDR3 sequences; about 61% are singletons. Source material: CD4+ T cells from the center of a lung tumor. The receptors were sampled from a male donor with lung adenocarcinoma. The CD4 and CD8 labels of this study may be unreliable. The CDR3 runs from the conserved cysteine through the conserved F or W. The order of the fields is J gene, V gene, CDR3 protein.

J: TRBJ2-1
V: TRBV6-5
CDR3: CASRGTARSNEQFF

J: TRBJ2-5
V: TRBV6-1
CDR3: CASSDPGQGASF

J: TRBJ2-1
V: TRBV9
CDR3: CASSYGGGDNEQFF

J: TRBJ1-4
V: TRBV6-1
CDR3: CASTQGGNEKLFF

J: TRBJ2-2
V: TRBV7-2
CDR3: CASSQSRGAAGELFF

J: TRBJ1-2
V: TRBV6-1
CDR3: CASRGTGGADGYTF

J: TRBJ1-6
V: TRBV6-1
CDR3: CASRQGNSPLHF

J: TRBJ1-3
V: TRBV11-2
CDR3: CASSLDSPGAGNTIYF

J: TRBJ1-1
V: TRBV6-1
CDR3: CATRNRGPNTEAFF

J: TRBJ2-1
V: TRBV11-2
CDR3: CASSRTGTSGDQFF

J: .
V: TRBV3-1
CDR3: CASSPRWGQAHEQYF

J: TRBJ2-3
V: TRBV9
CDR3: CASSIGQGRSTDTQYF

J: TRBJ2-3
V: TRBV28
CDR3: CASSLTGSTDTQYF

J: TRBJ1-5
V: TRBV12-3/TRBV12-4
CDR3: CASSFRAGKEKMPQHF

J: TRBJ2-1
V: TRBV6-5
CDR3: CASSYGGGGTRNEQFF

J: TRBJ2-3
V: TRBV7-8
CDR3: CASSSEARLAGNTQYF

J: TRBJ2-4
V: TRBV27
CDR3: CATGLCGKNTQYF

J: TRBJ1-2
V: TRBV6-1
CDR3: CASSEAGQGPYGYTF

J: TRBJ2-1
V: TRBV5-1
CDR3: CASSATGGNNEQLF

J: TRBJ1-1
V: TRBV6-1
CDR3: CASSVSGNTEAFF

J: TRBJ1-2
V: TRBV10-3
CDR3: CAISDRGDYGYTF

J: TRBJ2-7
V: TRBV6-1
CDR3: CASRQGTSRAYEQYF

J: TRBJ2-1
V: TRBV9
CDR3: CASSGTVGEQFF

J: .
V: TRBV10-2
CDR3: CASSRGAFEQYF

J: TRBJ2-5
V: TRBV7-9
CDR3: CASSLDWSETQYF

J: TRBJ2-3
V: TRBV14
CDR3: CASSQDLYMEGDTQYF